This T cell receptor (beta chain) came from a study of neoadjuvant anti-PD-1 for oral cavity cancer. The V and J ends lost 1 base and 6 bases, in that order; junction bases with no gene match: 5. CDR3 size: 14 residues. Germline loops: CDR1 SQVTM, CDR2 ANQGSEA. Blood libraries mostly used approximately 0.5 ug genomic DNA, six replicates each. The repertoire was sequenced with immunoSEQ multiplex PCR; TCRdb's copy has only in-frame clones and lacks some. The repertoire holds under 15,000 clones, with approximately 74% as singletons. This sample's time point: after neoadjuvant nivolumab, at surgical resection.

This receptor was identified in a person aged 35-79 years with oral cavity squamous cell carcinoma. Sequenced material: PBMCs, taken after nivolumab (anti-PD-1) treatment. This chain uses TRBV29-1 with TRBJ2-2; 7 bases agree with TRBD1. This CDR3 reads CSVEGQGVAGELFF. CDR3 DNA sequence: TGCAGCGTTGAAGGGCAGGGGGTCGCCGGGGAGCTGTTTTTT.